This is a list of T cell receptor beta chains from one sample in a study of CD8+ T cells in alopecia areata. The method was immunoSEQ multiplex PCR; TCRdb's version includes in-frame clones alone and lacks a portion of them. This sample has 150,000 to 250,000 clones, with 58% found just once. This material consisted of CD4+ T cells sorted from blood, taken at week 24, from a patient treated with tofacitinib. These receptors originate from a human donor with alopecia areata. CDR3s include the opening cysteine and the closing phenylalanine or tryptophan. A D gene is named only where the DNA matches it firmly. Rows give clone size only sometimes, using once, few, many, or a class for an expanded clone.

V	D	size	J	CDR3	DNA
TRBV30	TRBD2	-	TRBJ2-3	CACLGREGDTDTQYF	TGTGCCTGCTTGGGGCGGGAGGGAGACACAGATACGCAGTATTTT
TRBV14	-	few	TRBJ2-3	CASSLSTDTQYF	TGTGCCAGCAGCCTCAGCACAGATACGCAGTATTTT
TRBV5-1	TRBD2	-	TRBJ2-7	CASSLGWTSVSYEQYF	TGCGCCAGCAGCTTGGGGTGGACTAGCGTCTCCTACGAGCAGTACTTC
TRBV5-6	-	-	TRBJ1-2	CASSFVRGRGYTF	TGTGCCAGCAGCTTCGTCAGGGGACGTGGCTACACCTTC
TRBV9	-	-	TRBJ2-5	CASSVEVAPQTQYF	TGTGCCAGCAGCGTAGAGGTAGCCCCCCAGACCCAGTACTTC
TRBV7-8	-	-	TRBJ1-1	CASSFSGTAEAFF	TGTGCCAGCAGCTTTTCAGGCACCGCTGAAGCTTTCTTT
TRBV7-8	-	-	TRBJ2-7	CASSLVMATYEQYF	TGTGCCAGCAGCTTAGTGATGGCCACCTACGAGCAGTACTTC
TRBV2	-	few	TRBJ2-7	CASSDREQYF	TGTGCCAGCAGTGATCGCGAGCAGTACTTC
TRBV29-1	-	-	TRBJ2-7	CSASLGGGGAEQYF	TGCAGCGCTTCTTTAGGGGGAGGGGGGGCCGAGCAGTACTTC
TRBV29-1	TRBD1	few	TRBJ1-1	CSADRGKRTEAFF	TGCAGCGCGGACAGGGGGAAACGCACTGAAGCTTTCTTT
TRBV7-9	TRBD2	-	TRBJ2-1	CASSKRAGDEEQFF	TGTGCCAGCAGCAAACGAGCGGGAGATGAGGAGCAGTTCTTC
TRBV27	TRBD2	-	TRBJ2-7	CASSWGAGPSYEQYF	TGTGCCAGCAGCTGGGGAGCGGGACCCTCCTACGAGCAGTACTTC
TRBV7-9	-	few	TRBJ1-4	CASSRAWANEKLFF	TGTGCCAGCAGCCGGGCGTGGGCTAATGAAAAACTGTTTTTT
TRBV15	TRBD2	-	TRBJ2-2	CATSPPGLAVFGGELFF	TGTGCCACCAGCCCTCCGGGACTAGCGGTCTTCGGCGGGGAGCTGTTTTTT
TRBV6-1	TRBD2	-	TRBJ2-2	CASSVGLAGFSNTGELFF	TGTGCCAGCAGTGTGGGACTAGCGGGGTTCTCGAACACCGGGGAGCTGTTTTTT
TRBV9	-	once	TRBJ2-5	CASSVAGARGQETQYF	TGTGCCAGCAGCGTAGCCGGCGCTAGGGGCCAAGAGACCCAGTACTTC
TRBV7-9	-	few	TRBJ2-1	CASSPTSPYEQFF	TGTGCCAGCAGCCCCACCTCACCATATGAGCAGTTCTTC
TRBV7-9	-	-	TRBJ1-5	CASSLVGAGNQPQHF	TGTGCCAGCAGCTTAGTAGGGGCGGGCAATCAGCCCCAGCATTTT
TRBV29-1	-	few	TRBJ2-5	CSVRASGETQYF	TGCAGCGTCCGGGCCTCTGGGGAGACCCAGTACTTC
TRBV5-4	-	-	TRBJ2-3	CASSLAPRDTQYF	TGTGCCAGCAGCTTGGCGCCGAGGGATACGCAGTATTTT
TRBV29-1	-	-	TRBJ2-5	CSVEQETQYF	TGCAGCGTCGAACAAGAGACCCAGTACTTC
TRBV28	-	-	TRBJ2-5	CASRLGSREETQYF	TGTGCCAGCAGATTAGGGTCGAGGGAGGAGACCCAGTACTTC
TRBV4-3	-	-	TRBJ2-4	CASSQVTRGNIQYF	TGCGCCAGCAGCCAAGTTACCCGGGGAAACATTCAGTACTTC
TRBV4-1	-	once	TRBJ2-6	CASSPVGAGGANVLTF	TGCGCCAGCAGTCCTGTGGGGGCTGGTGGGGCCAACGTCCTGACTTTC
TRBV29-1	TRBD2	-	TRBJ2-5	CSGRTSGRLKTQYF	TGCAGCGGGCGGACTAGCGGAAGACTTAAGACCCAGTACTTC
TRBV5-1	TRBD1	-	TRBJ1-5	CASSPGQGNNQPQHF	TGCGCCAGCAGCCCGGGACAGGGAAACAATCAGCCCCAGCATTTT
TRBV4-2	-	-	TRBJ2-7	CASSQDQGRAGDPYEQYF	TGTGCCAGCAGCCAAGATCAGGGAAGGGCAGGGGACCCCTACGAGCAGTACTTC
TRBV7-2	TRBD1	-	TRBJ2-5	CASSPNPGQQETQYF	TGTGCCAGCAGCCCAAACCCGGGACAGCAAGAGACCCAGTACTTC
TRBV10-3	TRBD1	once	TRBJ2-7	CATGQGEYEQYF	TGTGCCACCGGACAGGGAGAATACGAGCAGTACTTC
TRBV20-1	-	-	TRBJ2-5	CSASSETQYF	TGCAGTGCTAGTTCGGAGACCCAGTACTTC
TRBV5-1	-	-	TRBJ2-7	CASSLLQGSYEQYF	TGCGCCAGCAGCCTACTACAGGGATCCTACGAGCAGTACTTC
TRBV6-5	-	-	TRBJ2-3	CASSYSWGTDTQYF	TGTGCCAGCAGTTACTCCTGGGGCACAGATACGCAGTATTTT
TRBV6-5	TRBD2	-	TRBJ2-5	CASRPAGGETQYF	TGTGCCAGCAGACCCGCGGGGGGGGAGACCCAGTACTTC
TRBV2	-	-	TRBJ2-3	CASSLLEDFTDTQYF	TGTGCCAGCAGTCTTCTGGAGGACTTCACAGATACGCAGTATTTT
TRBV9	TRBD1	few	TRBJ2-5	CASSVGQGAGETQYF	TGTGCCAGCAGCGTCGGACAGGGGGCCGGAGAGACCCAGTACTTC
TRBV10-3	TRBD2	once	TRBJ2-7	CAISVAGDEQYF	TGTGCCATCAGTGTAGCGGGAGATGAGCAGTACTTC
TRBV4-3	-	-	TRBJ1-4	CASSRLVGLNEKLFF	TGCGCCAGCAGCCGGCTTGTCGGGCTCAATGAAAAACTGTTTTTT
TRBV29-1	TRBD2	-	TRBJ2-5	CSVRNSGPIETQYF	TGCAGCGTCCGGAATAGCGGGCCGATCGAGACCCAGTACTTC
TRBV9	-	-	TRBJ2-1	CASSVAKENEQFF	TGTGCCAGCAGCGTAGCAAAAGAGAATGAGCAGTTCTTC
TRBV7-9	-	-	TRBJ1-2	CASSSPRQALHYGYTF	TGTGCCAGCAGCTCCCCCAGACAGGCGCTCCACTATGGCTACACCTTC
TRBV18	TRBD2	-	TRBJ2-3	CASSPGTSGRDTQYF	TGTGCCAGCTCACCCGGGACTAGCGGGAGAGATACGCAGTATTTT
TRBV11-2	TRBD2	-	TRBJ2-1	CASSLRENYNEQFF	TGTGCCAGCAGCTTGCGGGAGAATTACAATGAGCAGTTCTTC
TRBV7-2	TRBD2	-	TRBJ2-1	CASSAGGSSYNEQFF	TGTGCCAGCAGCGCCGGCGGGAGCTCCTACAATGAGCAGTTCTTC
TRBV5-4	-	few	TRBJ2-2	CASSFGGITGELFF	TGTGCCAGCAGCTTTGGCGGAATCACCGGGGAGCTGTTTTTT
TRBV14	-	-	TRBJ2-7	CASSQGRGPYEQYF	TGTGCCAGCAGCCAAGGGAGGGGACCCTACGAGCAGTACTTC
TRBV7-9	-	-	TRBJ1-4	CASSYSTRAYEKLFF	TGTGCCAGCAGTTACTCGACAAGAGCCTATGAAAAACTGTTTTTT
TRBV19	TRBD1	few	TRBJ1-1	CASSISTGGTEAFF	TGTGCCAGTAGTATCTCGACAGGGGGCACTGAAGCTTTCTTT
TRBV29-1	-	-	TRBJ2-7	CSAARAPGPYEQYF	TGCAGCGCCGCCCGGGCTCCAGGCCCCTACGAGCAGTACTTC
TRBV6-5	TRBD1	-	TRBJ1-1	CASSTGVGTEAFF	TGTGCCAGCTCCACAGGGGTTGGCACTGAAGCTTTCTTT
TRBV9	TRBD2	once	TRBJ2-7	CASSVRGGDSEQYF	TGTGCCAGCAGCGTGAGGGGAGGGGATTCCGAGCAGTACTTC
TRBV4-1	-	-	TRBJ1-6	CASSPQTGAYNSPLHF	TGCGCCAGCAGCCCCCAGACGGGCGCCTATAATTCACCCCTCCACTTT
TRBV7-9	-	-	TRBJ2-2	CASSFQQGGYTGELFF	TGTGCCAGCAGCTTCCAACAGGGTGGTTACACCGGGGAGCTGTTTTTT
TRBV4-1	-	few	TRBJ1-4	CASSRAQNEKLFF	TGCGCCAGCAGCCGGGCACAGAACGAAAAACTGTTTTTT
TRBV28	-	few	TRBJ2-2	CASSSGAGATGELFF	TGTGCCAGCAGCTCAGGAGCAGGGGCCACCGGGGAGCTGTTTTTT
TRBV4-1	-	-	TRBJ2-2	CASSQDRGAGSTGELFF	TGCGCCAGCAGCCAAGATCGGGGGGCGGGAAGCACCGGGGAGCTGTTTTTT
TRBV14	-	few	TRBJ2-2	CASSQARGTNTGELFF	TGTGCCAGCAGCCAAGCGCGAGGGACGAACACCGGGGAGCTGTTTTTT
TRBV29-1	TRBD2	once	TRBJ2-1	CSVRMGGDNEQFF	TGCAGCGTTCGAATGGGAGGGGACAATGAGCAGTTCTTC
TRBV29-1	-	-	TRBJ1-6	CSVESRPNSPLHF	TGCAGCGTTGAAAGCAGGCCGAATTCACCCCTCCACTTT